The 19 T cell receptor beta chains below were found in one sample sequenced in a study of T cell responses to AZD1222 COVID-19 vaccine (dated by TCRdb to the early 2020s). The method was the immunoSEQ multiplex PCR assay. TCRdb carries this immuneACCESS record with in-frame sequences only. Its versions omit some clonotypes, under half of them owing to an unresolved V gene in the studies checked, with the rest unexplained. This sample lists around 180,000 clones; approximately 92% were detected once. The ten largest make up about 9.4% of the sample. What this sample's time point label stands for: baseline before first vaccination. The starting material was peripheral blood, obtained on day 0 of AZD1222 vaccination. All receptors come from an adult in good health.

This clone was counted once. J is TRBJ2-1 and V is TRBV3-1 (or the pseudogene TRBV3-2); D is possibly TRBD2 (5 bases). The germline V and J ends were trimmed by 10 bases and 9 bases, with 16 bases remaining between them. CDR1 is LGHDT and CDR2 is YNNKEL in the germline V gene (reference sequence). This CDR3 region has 12 residues. In nucleotides, the CDR3 is TGTGCCACGGACTCGGCTGGAGGTGAGCAGTTCTTC. It translates to CATDSAGGEQFF.

The chain has TRBV5-6 and TRBJ1-2, with 9 bases aligning to TRBD1. Germline CDR1 reads SGHDT; CDR2 reads YYEEEE. The V and J ends lost 0 bases and 8 bases, in that order; junction bases with no gene match: 2. The CDR3 covers 13 residues. CDR3 loop: CASSLGTGDGYTF. CDR3 in DNA: TGTGCCAGCAGCTTGGGGACAGGGGACGGCTACACCTTC.

The rearrangement joins TRBV9 to TRBJ2-4; possibly TRBD1 for D (6 bases). Trimming took off 0 bases at V and 4 bases at J, with 14 bases between the two ends. Per germline, CDR1 SGDLS and CDR2 YYNGEE. The CDR3 consists of 16 residues. CDR3 region: CASSVGAGVGKNIQYF. CDR3 coding DNA: TGTGCCAGCAGCGTAGGGGCAGGGGTCGGGAAAAACATTCAGTACTTC. Variable domain in full (rest from reference TRBV9 and TRBJ2-4): DSGVTQTPKHLITATGQRVTLRCSPRSGDLSVYWYQQSLDQGLQFLIQYYNGEERAKGNILERFSAQQFPDLHSELNLSSLELGDSALYFCASSVGAGVGKNIQYFGAGTRLSVL.

The V gene is TRBV4-3, the J gene TRBJ1-6; TRBD1 might be the D (5 bases). CDR3 length: 16 amino acids. Deletions cut 2 bases from V and 1 base from J, with 9 bases between. In germline, CDR1 is LGHNA, CDR2 YSLEER. The CDR3 DNA reads as TGCGCCAGCAGCCAAAACCGGGGGTCCTATAATTCACCCCTCCACTTT. It yields the protein CASSQNRGSYNSPLHF.

J is TRBJ2-5 and V is TRBV5-5; 12 nucleotides agree with TRBD1. V lost 4 bases and J lost 10; bases outside the gene matches: 8. There are 14 residues in the CDR3. Germline V gene sequence: CDR1 SGHKS, CDR2 YYEKEE (reference sequence). The CDR3 DNA reads TGTGCCAGCAGCGCGGGACAGGGGGCAGGGGTCCAGTACTTC. Its protein is CASSAGQGAGVQYF. The variable domain in full, with the rest retrieved from reference TRBV5-5 and TRBJ2-5, is DAGVTQSPTHLIKTRGQQVTLRCSPISGHKSVSWYQQVLGQGPQFIFQYYEKEERGRGNFPDRFSARQFPNYSSELNVNALLLGDSALYLCASSAGQGAGVQYFGPGTRLLVL.

This rearrangement joins TRBV14 to TRBJ2-5; TRBD2 matches 8 bases. Germline-derived CDR1 and CDR2 are SGHDN and FVKESK. This CDR3 has 16 amino acids. J lost 7 bases, V lost 3 bases, and 13 bases had no gene match. The CDR3 DNA follows: TGTGCCAGCAGCCACAGACAACTCGGGAGGGCCGGGACCCAGTACTTC. It yields the protein CASSHRQLGRAGTQYF.

J is TRBJ1-2 and V is TRBV6-5, with D possibly TRBD1 on 6 matching bases. Germline CDR1 reads MNHEY; CDR2 reads SVGAGI. V was pared by 9 bases and J by 0 bases, with 17 bases between. This CDR3 has 15 residues. The CDR3 DNA reads as TGTGCCAGTCTGGACAGCGCCCCTGCTAACTATGGCTACACCTTC. Amino acid sequence: CASLDSAPANYGYTF.

This rearrangement joins TRBV7-6 to TRBJ1-5; no reliable D call. Per the germline V gene, CDR1 is SGHVS and CDR2 is FNYEAQ. This CDR3 has 12 amino acids. V was shortened by 3 bases and J by 4 bases, with 4 bases between the two germline ends. This chain's CDR3 is CASSFLNQPQHF. The CDR3 DNA sequence: TGTGCCAGCAGCTTCTTAAATCAGCCCCAGCATTTT.

The CDR3 region has the DNA TGTGCTAGTGGTTCATTCCCCGGGGGTGGGACCGGGGAGCTGTTTTTT. It translates to CASGSFPGGGTGELFF. V usage is TRBV12-5 and J usage is TRBJ2-2, with a tentative D call TRBD2 (6 bases). Germline V gene lookup returns CDR1 LGHNT and CDR2 FRNRAP. CDR3 size: 16 residues. Trimming removed 4 bases at V and 5 bases at J, with 17 bases between. Looking up the rest from reference TRBV12-5 and TRBJ2-2 gives the full variable domain: DARVTQTPRHKVTEMGQEVTMRCQPILGHNTVFWYRQTMMQGLELLAYFRNRAPLDDSGMPKDRFSAEMPDATLATLKIQPSEPRDSAVYFCASGSFPGGGTGELFFGEGSRLTVL.

The rearrangement links TRBV6-2 or TRBV6-3 to TRBJ1-5, with D maybe TRBD1 (5 bases). In germline, CDR1 is MNHEY, CDR2 SVGEGT. V was trimmed by 0 bases and J by 6 bases, leaving 15 bases between them. The CDR3 sequence is 16 residues long. CDR3 sequence reads: CASSYSGLQTGQPQHF. The CDR3, as DNA: TGTGCCAGCAGTTACTCGGGACTCCAAACGGGTCAGCCCCAGCATTTT.

The rearrangement links TRBV7-2 to TRBJ1-1, with TRBD1 as a possible D gene (6 bases). V gave up 5 bases and J gave up 9 bases, with 13 bases separating them. This CDR3 region has 12 residues. CDR1 is SGHTA, CDR2 FQGNSA, per germline. The CDR3 DNA sequence: TGTGCCAGCAGCCGGACCGGACAGAAAGCTTTCTTT. Protein sequence: CASSRTGQKAFF.

This rearrangement joins TRBV19 to TRBJ1-1; tentative D call: TRBD1 (5 bases). This CDR3 comprises 11 residues. Looked up from germline, CDR1 is LNHDA and CDR2 is SQIVND (reference sequence). With 5 bases removed from V and 8 bases from J, the gap between germline ends came to 9 bases. CDR3 coding DNA: TGTGCCAGTAGTGCCAACAGGGAAGCTTTCTTT. Its protein is CASSANREAFF.

In this sample, this clone turned up once. This sequence joins TRBV5-4 and TRBJ2-1, with no clear D. Germline V gives CDR1 SGHNT, CDR2 YYREEE (reference sequence). V was shortened by 4 bases and J by 8 bases, with 16 bases between the two germline ends. The CDR3 extends over 14 amino acids. CDR3 loop: CASSPHSSTYEQFF. Written as DNA, the CDR3 is TGTGCCAGCAGCCCCCATAGCAGTACGTATGAGCAGTTCTTC.

V gene TRBV7-8 combines with J gene TRBJ1-1; D gene ambiguous. Trimming left V 1 base short and J 6 bases short, with 3 bases between. The CDR3 is made up of 11 amino acids. Germline assignment: CDR1 SGHVS and CDR2 FQNEAQ. CDR3 sequence: CASSLEAEAFF. CDR3 nucleotide sequence: TGTGCCAGCAGCTTAGAAGCTGAAGCTTTCTTT. The full variable domain, rest sourced from reference TRBV7-8 and TRBJ1-1, is GAGVSQSPRYKVAKRGQDVALRCDPISGHVSLFWYQQALGQGPEFLTYFQNEAQLDKSGLPSDRFFAERPEGSVSTLKIQRTQQEDSAVYLCASSLEAEAFFGQGTRLTVV.

The J gene is TRBJ2-7, the V gene TRBV5-6; TRBD2 matches 12 bases. Germline V gene sequence: CDR1 SGHDT, CDR2 YYEEEE. V dropped 4 bases and J dropped 2; count of bases not matched to a gene: 7. CDR3 length: 16 residues. CDR3 sequence reads: CASSPAGLAGTYEQYF. The CDR3 bases are TGTGCCAGCAGCCCGGCAGGACTAGCGGGAACCTACGAGCAGTACTTC.

The rearrangement joins TRBV19 to TRBJ2-4, with TRBD1 matching 10 bases. The trim removed 5 bases at V and 3 bases at J, leaving 7 bases unmatched. This CDR3 comprises 16 residues. In germline, CDR1 is LNHDA, CDR2 SQIVND (reference sequence). CDR3 sequence: CASSPGTGVGKNIQYF. CDR3 nucleotide sequence: TGTGCCAGTAGTCCCGGGACAGGGGTTGGCAAAAACATTCAGTACTTC.

The chain couples TRBV6-1 to TRBJ1-2; D uncertain. The CDR3 loop spans 14 amino acids. Trimming removed 0 bases from V and 2 bases from J, with 7 bases in between. The germline V gene encodes CDR1 MNHNS and CDR2 SASEGT. CDR3: CASSEALRNYGYTF. In DNA form, the CDR3 reads TGTGCCAGCAGTGAAGCGCTCAGGAACTATGGCTACACCTTC.

V and J are TRBV10-2 and TRBJ1-2; D is possibly TRBD1 (6 bases). The CDR3 is 15 residues long. Trimming took off 3 bases at V and 0 bases at J, with 11 bases between the two ends. Germline loops: CDR1 WSHSY, CDR2 SAAADI. The CDR3 here is CASSDWTDANYGYTF. The CDR3, as DNA: TGCGCCAGCAGTGACTGGACAGACGCTAACTATGGCTACACCTTC.

The V call is TRBV30, the J call TRBJ1-1; a weak D match, TRBD1 (5 bases). The length of the CDR3 is 10 residues. Trimming cost V 5 bases and J 10 bases, with 11 bases left between them. Germline V gene sequence: CDR1 GTSNPN, CDR2 SVGIG (reference sequence). Here the CDR3 reads CAWSTVAAFF. The CDR3 nucleotides read TGTGCCTGGTCGACAGTCGCAGCTTTCTTT.